Listed below are T cell receptor beta chains from one sample, sequenced in a study of blood T cell repertoires in COVID-19. Sequenced by immunoSEQ multiplex PCR; TCRdb stores in-frame clones only, minus some. The profile shows roughly 300,000 clones, roughly nine tenths of them singletons. Sequenced input: peripheral blood. These receptors all stem from a woman aged 25 to 39 with COVID-19, enrolled during active disease. The CDR3 runs from the conserved cysteine through the conserved F or W. D genes are given only for firm matches. Expanded clones are given a class, and other clones once, few, many or no size at all.

J	V	D	size	DNA	CDR3
TRBJ2-1	TRBV19	TRBD2	NA	TGTGCCAGTAGTGCCCCCAGCCTAGCGGGGGGGCGGAATGAGCAGTTCTTC	CASSAPSLAGGRNEQFF
TRBJ2-5	TRBV15	TRBD2	NA	TGTGCCACCAGCACAAAGCGGGGGGGCGGGGAGACCCAGTACTTC	CATSTKRGGGETQYF
TRBJ2-3	TRBV5-1	NA	NA	TGCGCCAGCAGCTCGGGAGGGGGCGCAGATACGCAGTATTTT	CASSSGGGADTQYF
TRBJ2-7	TRBV9	NA	NA	TGTGCCAGCAGCGACCCCATAGCGGCCCCCTTGGAGCAGTACTTC	CASSDPIAAPLEQYF
TRBJ1-6	TRBV10-3	TRBD1	NA	TGTGCCGCCTGTGGGGACAGCCAGGCCCCCCTCCACTTT	CAACGDSQAPLHF
TRBJ2-1	TRBV6-2/TRBV6-3	NA	NA	TGTGCCAGCAGTTACCGGCCAGTGGACTCGCAGTTCTTC	CASSYRPVDSQFF
TRBJ2-6	TRBV15	NA	once	TGTGCCACCAGCAGAGAGGGGCAGTCCCCGGCTGGGGCCAACGTCCTGACTTTC	CATSREGQSPAGANVLTF
TRBJ1-5	TRBV4-2	TRBD1	NA	TGTGCCAGCAGCCCCCATCAGGGGGCAGGCAATCAGCCCCAGCATTTT	CASSPHQGAGNQPQHF
TRBJ2-5	TRBV7-8	NA	NA	TGTGCCAGCAATGAGAGAAACCAAGAGACCCAGTACTTC	CASNERNQETQYF
TRBJ1-5	TRBV4-1	NA	NA	TGCGCCAGCAGCCTGGGGAGGGGGGAGGCCAATCAGCCCCAGCATTTT	CASSLGRGEANQPQHF
TRBJ1-2	TRBV5-6	NA	NA	TGTGCCAGCAGCCCCTCCAGAAACTATGGCTACACCTTC	CASSPSRNYGYTF
TRBJ1-1	TRBV27	TRBD1	NA	TGTGCCAGCAGTGCAGGGACAGGGTTCACTGAAGCTTTCTTT	CASSAGTGFTEAFF
TRBJ2-2	TRBV9	TRBD2	NA	TGTGCCAGCAGCGTAGGACTAGCGGGGGGGAACACCGGGGAGCTGTTTTTT	CASSVGLAGGNTGELFF
TRBJ2-1	TRBV18	TRBD2	NA	TGTGCCAGCTCACCGGCGAGCGGGGGGGCGTATGAGCAGTTCTTC	CASSPASGGAYEQFF
TRBJ2-5	TRBV5-1	TRBD2	few	TGCGCCAGCAGCTTAAGGCGGTATCCGGGACTAGCCCAAGAGACCCAGTACTTC	CASSLRRYPGLAQETQYF
TRBJ1-2	TRBV4-2	TRBD1	NA	TGTGCCAGCAGCGACAGGGTTTACTATGGCTACACCTTC	CASSDRVYYGYTF
TRBJ1-1	TRBV6-5	NA	NA	TGTGCCAGCAGTCAGCAACCAGGTCGTTCTGAAGCTTTCTTT	CASSQQPGRSEAFF
TRBJ2-2	TRBV27	TRBD2	NA	TGTGCCAGCAGTTTATTAGCGGGGGCGTCCACCGGGGAGCTGTTTTTT	CASSLLAGASTGELFF
TRBJ1-4	TRBV5-4	TRBD1	NA	TGTGCCAGCAGCCTAGGGACAGGGCAGAATGAAAAACTGTTTTTT	CASSLGTGQNEKLFF
TRBJ1-5	TRBV18	NA	once	TGTGCCAGCTCACCATTTATACCTGGGGGCGCGGATCAGCCCCAGCATTTT	CASSPFIPGGADQPQHF
TRBJ2-5	TRBV18	TRBD2	NA	TGTGCCAGCTCATCGAGCGGGGGGGCCGTCCAAGAGACCCAGTACTTC	CASSSSGGAVQETQYF
TRBJ2-2	TRBV18	NA	NA	TGTGCCAGCTCACCTACGACAGTAAACACCGGGGAGCTGTTTTTT	CASSPTTVNTGELFF
TRBJ1-3	TRBV5-5	TRBD1	NA	TGTGCCAGCAGCTTTGGGACAGGCGGGAACACCATATATTTT	CASSFGTGGNTIYF
TRBJ2-1	TRBV19	TRBD1	once	TGTGCCAGTAGTAGGGACAGGGGAGCGTACAATGAGCAGTTCTTC	CASSRDRGAYNEQFF
TRBJ2-1	TRBV4-1	TRBD2	NA	TGCGCCAGCAGCCAAGTGGAGGTTCGGCTAGCGGGGACCTACAATGAGCAGTTCTTC	CASSQVEVRLAGTYNEQFF
TRBJ2-3	TRBV4-3	NA	NA	TGCGCCAGCAGCCAAGACCCTAGCCGGGCAGATACGCAGTATTTT	CASSQDPSRADTQYF
TRBJ2-3	TRBV5-1	NA	few	TGCGCCAGCAGCTTGCGGGTGGGGGCCAGCACAGATACGCAGTATTTT	CASSLRVGASTDTQYF
TRBJ1-5	TRBV24-1	TRBD1	NA	TGTGCCACCAGTGACCCCGGGACAGGGGAAGGCCAGCCCCAGCATTTT	CATSDPGTGEGQPQHF
TRBJ2-7	TRBV7-3	TRBD2	NA	TGTGCCAGCAGCTTAGCGGGGGGGTACTACGAGCAGTACTTC	CASSLAGGYYEQYF
TRBJ2-2	TRBV5-4	TRBD2	NA	TGTGCCAGCAGCCCCGGACTAGCGGGGACCGGGGAGCTGTTTTTT	CASSPGLAGTGELFF
TRBJ2-5	TRBV7-8	TRBD2	NA	TGTGCCAGCAGCTTCGGTAGCGGGGGAGAAGAGACCCAGTACTTC	CASSFGSGGEETQYF
TRBJ1-2	TRBV28	TRBD1	NA	TGTGCCAGCAGTCCCACAGGGGGTAGGGGCTACACCTTC	CASSPTGGRGYTF
TRBJ2-2	TRBV2	TRBD2	NA	TGTGCCAGAGGGACTAGCGGGAACACCGGGGAGCTGTTTTTT	CARGTSGNTGELFF
TRBJ1-6	TRBV6-1	TRBD1	few	TGTGCCAGCAGTTATCGACAGGGAAATTCACCCCTCCACTTT	CASSYRQGNSPLHF
TRBJ1-1	TRBV5-1	TRBD1	NA	TGCGCCAGCAGCCCGGGGACAGGGGCGGGCACTGAAGCTTTCTTT	CASSPGTGAGTEAFF
TRBJ2-1	TRBV6-5	TRBD1	NA	TGTGCCAGCAGGGAGACAGGGGGGGTTAGTGAGCAGTTCTTC	CASRETGGVSEQFF
TRBJ1-1	TRBV10-3	TRBD1	NA	TGTGCCATCAGAACTAGACAGGGTGAGGGGTTCTCCTCTGAAGCTTTCTTT	CAIRTRQGEGFSSEAFF
TRBJ1-2	TRBV19	TRBD1	NA	TGTGCCAGTAGTAGCCAGGGGGTGTCCGACTATGGCTACACCTTC	CASSSQGVSDYGYTF
TRBJ1-2	TRBV28	NA	NA	TGTGCCAGCAGTTCGCCCAGGGGTGCGAGCTATGGCTACACCTTC	CASSSPRGASYGYTF
TRBJ2-3	TRBV29-1	TRBD2	NA	TGCAGCGTTGAAAAAGCGGGGGCCCACACAGATACGCAGTATTTT	CSVEKAGAHTDTQYF
TRBJ1-2	TRBV9	NA	NA	TGTGCCAGCACCCTCACGGCTGGCGGGGGGCGATATGGCTACACCTTC	CASTLTAGGGRYGYTF
TRBJ1-5	TRBV6-5	NA	once	TGTGCCAGCATGTTAGGAGGCATTGAGCCCCAGCATTTT	CASMLGGIEPQHF
TRBJ1-5	TRBV6-1	NA	few	TGTGCCAGCAGTGAAGCGCCCGAGGGCAATCAGCCCCAGCATTTT	CASSEAPEGNQPQHF